The 4 T cell receptor beta chains below come from one sample, sequenced in a study of cytomegalovirus exposure and HLA in healthy donors (dated by TCRdb to 2017 to 2019). The protocol used for the library was the immunoSEQ multiplex PCR assay. For the multiplex PCR, a mixture combining 60 forward primers for TCR Vbeta segments and 13 reverse primers for TCR Jbeta segments was used. Sourced from immuneACCESS, this table was stored by TCRdb with only in-frame sequences that have V and J called. A share of the clones is absent; for the studies checked, an unresolved V gene accounts for under half, and the remainder has no known explanation. The sample records some 45,000 clones, around 90% of which are singletons. The ten largest account for 8% of the sample. Sequenced: PBMCs. All receptors come from a woman aged 40-49 years in good health and CMV-seropositive.

This chain joins TRBV6-1 and TRBJ1-1; D unresolved. The CDR3 is made up of 13 amino acids. Germline V gene data show CDR1 as MNHNS and CDR2 as SASEGT. Trimming shortened V by 5 bases and J by 4 bases, and 11 bases separated the two germline ends. This CDR3 reads CASSSRAGTEAFF. The CDR3 DNA reads TGTGCCAGCAGTTCGAGGGCGGGCACTGAAGCTTTCTTT.

The CDR3, as DNA: TGTGCCAGCACTCCCGGGAGGGGGGACATCTATGCGCAGTACTTC. The encoded protein is CASTPGRGDIYAQYF. This sequence joins TRBV2 and TRBJ2-7, with 8 positions matching TRBD2. The CDR3 covers 15 residues. Germline V lookup: CDR1 SNHLY, CDR2 FYNNEI. Trimming at V came to 7 bases and at J to 9 bases, leaving 17 bases not matched to a gene.

The V gene is TRBV7-6, the J gene TRBJ2-5; TRBD2 matches 8 bases. Near its end, the DNA agrees better with TRBJ2-7, so the J call may be wrong. The CDR3 is 15 residues long. In germline, CDR1 is SGHVS, CDR2 FNYEAQ. The CDR3: CASSAGSGGTYEQYF. CDR3 DNA sequence: TGTGCCAGCAGCGCAGGGAGCGGGGGAACCTACGAGCAGTACTTC.

V usage is TRBV7-2 and J usage is TRBJ2-4; 16 bases fit TRBD2. This CDR3 is 17 amino acids long. From germline, CDR1 is SGHTA and CDR2 FQGNSA. The ends lost 2 bases at V and 8 bases at J; junction bases unmatched: 6. CDR3 residues: CASSLPGLAGGRDIQYF. The DNA of the CDR3 is TGTGCCAGCAGCTTACCGGGACTAGCGGGAGGGCGGGACATTCAGTACTTC.